The present T cell receptor beta chain was sequenced within a study of control samples from healthy donors and cancer patients. This clone was counted once. TCRdb keeps only in-frame clones here, not all; method: immunoSEQ multiplex PCR. The sample lists 80,000 or so clones; roughly 91% were seen once. Germline values: CDR1 LGHDT, CDR2 YNNKEL (reference sequence). V lost 1 base and J lost 7; bases outside the gene matches: 5. The CDR3 is made up of 14 amino acids. The specimen sequenced was blood. This sequence was found in a man aged 50 or older in good health. The chain couples TRBV3-1 (or the pseudogene TRBV3-2) to TRBJ1-2; 8 bases are a match to TRBD1. The DNA for the CDR3 is TGTGCCAGCAGCCAAGGGGACAGGATCCGTGGCTACACCTTC. As protein: CASSQGDRIRGYTF.